This T cell receptor (beta chain) was recorded in a study of T cell repertoires in cytomegalovirus infection. Concerning this clonotype itself: Its target is unknown.

J was trimmed by 3 bases and V by 5 bases; bases with no gene match: 14. Germline V gene sequence: CDR1 DFQATT, CDR2 SNEGSKA (reference sequence). The length of the CDR3 is 18 residues. TCRdb used MiXCR to reprocess the reads, holding one entry per CDR3 protein. The sample records some 920,000 distinct CDR3 sequences, approximately 31% being singletons. The chain uses TRBV20-1 and TRBJ2-7; TRBD2 matches at 15 bases. This specimen consisted of cultured CD8+ T cells from PBMCs, obtained from culture after CMV antigen stimulation. The source is a human donor in good health (CMV status not recorded). Some clones in this sample may be carry-over from other donors' samples. CDR3 region: CSAVAGTSGGNPLYEQYF. The DNA for the CDR3 is TGCAGTGCTGTTGCCGGGACTAGCGGGGGGAATCCCCTCTACGAGCAGTACTTC.